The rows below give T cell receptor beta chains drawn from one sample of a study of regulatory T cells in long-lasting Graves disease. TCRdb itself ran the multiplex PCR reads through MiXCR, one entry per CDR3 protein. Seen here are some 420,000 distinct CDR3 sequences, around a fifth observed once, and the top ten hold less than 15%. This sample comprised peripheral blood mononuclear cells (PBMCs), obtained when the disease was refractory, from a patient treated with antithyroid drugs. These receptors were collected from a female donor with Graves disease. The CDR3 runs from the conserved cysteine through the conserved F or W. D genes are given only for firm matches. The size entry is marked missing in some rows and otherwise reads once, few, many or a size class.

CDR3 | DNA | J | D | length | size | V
CASSEADVAQYF | TGTGCCAGCAGTGAGGCTGATGTGGCGCAGTACTTC | TRBJ2-7 | - | 12 | few | TRBV6-1
CASSPTMAKGGGYTF | TGTGCCAGCAGTCCGACAATGGCTAAGGGAGGCGGCTACACCTTC | TRBJ1-2 | - | 15 | - | TRBV6-1
CASSLSPMRQGGASFLSYTF | TGTGCCAGCAGCTTAAGCCCAATGCGTCAAGGGGGCGCATCCTTTTTAAGCTACACCTTC | TRBJ1-2 | TRBD1 | 20 | - | TRBV7-9
CSASRGENIQYF | TGCAGTGCTAGTCGAGGGGAAAACATTCAGTACTTC | TRBJ2-4 | - | 12 | many | TRBV20-1
CSGGAGLTQSEQYF | TGCAGCGGAGGGGCGGGACTCACGCAGAGTGAGCAGTACTTC | TRBJ2-7 | - | 14 | - | TRBV29-1
CASSFWETGNTIYF | TGTGCCAGCAGTTTTTGGGAGACTGGAAACACCATATATTTT | TRBJ1-3 | - | 14 | few | TRBV12-3/TRBV12-4
CAISGDRGSYEQYF | TGTGCCATCAGCGGGGACAGGGGCTCCTACGAGCAGTACTTC | TRBJ2-7 | TRBD1 | 14 | - | TRBV10-3
CASSPGQSNQPQHF | TGTGCCAGCAGCCCAGGACAGAGCAATCAGCCCCAGCATTTT | TRBJ1-5 | - | 14 | many | TRBV11-2
CASSPPTSGTYEQYF | TGTGCCAGCTCACCACCTACTAGCGGAACCTACGAGCAGTACTTC | TRBJ2-7 | TRBD2 | 15 | - | TRBV18
CASSYSPGPKAGELFF | TGTGCCAGCAGTTACTCTCCGGGACCTAAGGCTGGGGAGCTGTTTTTT | TRBJ2-2 | - | 16 | - | TRBV6-2/TRBV6-3
CASSLLTPGANVLTF | TGTGCCAGCAGCCTGTTGACACCTGGGGCCAACGTCCTGACTTTC | TRBJ2-6 | - | 15 | many | TRBV28
CAWAPGSTDTQYF | TGTGCCTGGGCCCCCGGGAGTACGGATACGCAGTATTTT | TRBJ2-3 | - | 13 | few | TRBV30
CASSRNGGDTEAFF | TGTGCCAGCAGCCGAAATGGGGGGGACACTGAAGCTTTCTTT | TRBJ1-1 | - | 14 | many | TRBV11-3
CASSLGPGDEQFF | TGTGCCAGCAGCTTAGGACCGGGGGATGAGCAGTTCTTC | TRBJ2-1 | - | 13 | once | TRBV7-2
CATSDWQGYTDTQYF | TGTGCCACCAGTGATTGGCAGGGCTACACAGATACGCAGTATTTT | TRBJ2-3 | - | 15 | - | TRBV24-1
CASSFRTGAGGFQPQHF | TGTGCCAGCAGCTTCCGGACAGGGGCAGGGGGCTTTCAGCCCCAGCATTTT | TRBJ1-5 | TRBD1 | 17 | - | TRBV7-2
CASSYDGRAGDEQYF | TGTGCCAGCAGTTATGATGGGAGGGCTGGGGACGAGCAGTACTTC | TRBJ2-7 | TRBD2 | 15 | - | TRBV6-5
CASSFSLGRGSYEQYF | TGTGCCAGCAGCTTCTCCTTGGGGCGGGGGTCCTACGAGCAGTACTTC | TRBJ2-7 | TRBD2 | 16 | many | TRBV11-2
CSAGGQGSTEAFF | TGCAGCGCCGGCGGACAGGGGAGCACTGAAGCTTTCTTT | TRBJ1-1 | TRBD1 | 13 | few | TRBV29-1
CASRIDENEKLFF | TGTGCCAGCAGAATCGACGAGAATGAAAAACTGTTTTTT | TRBJ1-4 | - | 13 | many | TRBV6-1
CAWSATGRETQYF | TGTGCCTGGAGTGCAACAGGACGGGAGACCCAGTACTTC | TRBJ2-5 | - | 13 | - | TRBV30
CASRRIDRNTGELFF | TGTGCCAGCAGACGCATCGACAGGAACACCGGGGAGCTGTTTTTT | TRBJ2-2 | - | 15 | many | TRBV6-1
CASWTGIGGADGYTF | TGTGCCAGCTGGACAGGGATAGGGGGCGCGGATGGCTACACCTTC | TRBJ1-2 | TRBD1 | 15 | - | TRBV28
CASSLARRTTGTQYF | TGTGCCAGCAGCTTGGCTCGACGGACCACCGGGACCCAGTACTTC | TRBJ2-5 | - | 15 | many | TRBV12-3/TRBV12-4
CASSFDLGDYEQYF | TGTGCCAGCAGCTTCGATCTAGGTGACTACGAGCAGTACTTC | TRBJ2-7 | - | 14 | - | TRBV7-2
CASSSGAYGYTF | TGTGCCAGCAGCTCAGGGGCCTATGGCTACACCTTC | TRBJ1-2 | - | 12 | many | TRBV7-9
CASSSPRDSQETQYF | TGTGCCAGCAGTTCCCCTAGGGACAGTCAAGAGACCCAGTACTTC | TRBJ2-5 | TRBD1 | 15 | many | TRBV28
CASKGVEQPQHF | TGTGCCAGCAAGGGGGTCGAGCAGCCCCAGCATTTT | TRBJ1-5 | - | 12 | few | TRBV12-3/TRBV12-4
CSARDSGGGDYSYEQYF | TGCAGTGCTAGAGATAGTGGTGGGGGCGACTACTCCTACGAGCAGTACTTC | TRBJ2-7 | - | 17 | - | TRBV20-1
CASSLTPWGKLFF | TGTGCCAGCAGCTTAACGCCGTGGGGAAAACTGTTTTTT | TRBJ1-4 | - | 13 | few | TRBV7-3
CASSAFGGANTGELFF | TGTGCCAGCAGTGCGTTCGGGGGTGCGAACACCGGGGAGCTGTTTTTT | TRBJ2-2 | - | 16 | many | TRBV2